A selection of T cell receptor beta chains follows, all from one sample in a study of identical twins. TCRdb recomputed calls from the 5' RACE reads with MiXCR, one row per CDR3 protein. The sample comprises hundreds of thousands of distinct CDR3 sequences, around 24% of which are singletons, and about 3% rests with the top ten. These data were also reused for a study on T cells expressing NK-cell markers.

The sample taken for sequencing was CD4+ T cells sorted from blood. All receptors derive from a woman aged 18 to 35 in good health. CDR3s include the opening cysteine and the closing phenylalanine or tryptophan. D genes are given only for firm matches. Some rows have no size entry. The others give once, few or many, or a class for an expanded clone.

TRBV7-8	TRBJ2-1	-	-	CASSLVNGGEQFF	TGTGCCAGCAGCTTAGTAAACGGTGGTGAGCAGTTCTTC
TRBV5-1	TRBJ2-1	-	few	CASSLSSGTYNEQFF	TGCGCCAGCAGCTTAAGTAGCGGCACCTACAATGAGCAGTTCTTC
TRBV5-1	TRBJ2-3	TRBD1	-	CASSLTGETDTQYF	TGCGCCAGCAGCTTGACAGGGGAGACAGATACGCAGTATTTT
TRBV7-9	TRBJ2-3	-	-	CASSRWDGGPTDTQYF	TGTGCCAGCAGCCGCTGGGACGGGGGACCCACAGATACGCAGTATTTT
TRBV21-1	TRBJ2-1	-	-	CASNRTSGNDDEQFF	TGTGCCAGCAATCGGACTAGCGGGAACGACGATGAGCAGTTCTTC
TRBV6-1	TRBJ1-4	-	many	CARLNPASPTNEKLFF	TGTGCCAGACTCAACCCCGCGAGTCCGACTAATGAAAAACTGTTTTTT
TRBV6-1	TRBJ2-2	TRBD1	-	CASSGTGTIGELFF	TGTGCCAGCTCCGGGACAGGGACGATCGGGGAGCTGTTTTTT
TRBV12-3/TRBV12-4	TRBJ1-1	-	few	CASSLYVGSRAFF	TGTGCCAGCAGTTTATATGTGGGTTCGCGGGCTTTCTTT
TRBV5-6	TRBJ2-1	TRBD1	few	CASSNPEGGRNEQFF	TGTGCCAGCAGCAACCCCGAAGGGGGCCGCAATGAGCAGTTCTTC
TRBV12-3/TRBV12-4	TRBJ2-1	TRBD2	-	CASSRPRLAGAYNEQFF	TGTGCCAGCAGCCGACCACGGCTAGCGGGGGCCTACAATGAGCAGTTCTTC
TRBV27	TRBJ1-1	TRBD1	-	CASSPSRQGDDTEAFF	TGTGCCAGCAGTCCTAGCCGACAGGGAGACGACACTGAAGCTTTCTTT
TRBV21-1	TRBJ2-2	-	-	CASSRPPGQGDGELFF	TGTGCCAGCAGCAGACCCCCGGGACAGGGCGACGGGGAGCTGTTTTTT
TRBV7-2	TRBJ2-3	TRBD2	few	CASSFLAGVTDTQYF	TGTGCCAGCAGCTTCCTAGCGGGAGTCACAGATACGCAGTATTTT
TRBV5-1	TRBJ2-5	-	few	CASSPQGAQETQYF	TGCGCCAGCAGCCCACAGGGAGCTCAAGAGACCCAGTACTTC
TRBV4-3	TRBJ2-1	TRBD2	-	CASSQIAGTSGPKPYNEQFF	TGCGCCAGCAGCCAAATAGCCGGGACTAGCGGGCCCAAGCCCTACAATGAGCAGTTCTTC
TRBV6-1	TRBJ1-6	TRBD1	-	CASLKTGGFNSPLHF	TGTGCCAGCTTAAAAACAGGGGGCTTTAATTCACCCCTCCACTTT
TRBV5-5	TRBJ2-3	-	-	CASSPRPGFTDTQYF	TGTGCCAGCAGCCCTAGGCCGGGGTTCACAGATACGCAGTATTTT
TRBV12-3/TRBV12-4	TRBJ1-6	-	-	CASSLFGNSPLHF	TGTGCCAGCAGTTTATTTGGTAATTCACCCCTCCACTTT
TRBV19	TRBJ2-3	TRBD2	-	CASTPGSGVADTQYF	TGTGCCAGTACCCCGGGGAGCGGGGTAGCAGATACGCAGTATTTT
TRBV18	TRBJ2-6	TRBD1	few	CASSRDRVASGANVLTF	TGTGCCAGCTCCCGGGACAGGGTGGCGTCTGGGGCCAACGTCCTGACTTTC
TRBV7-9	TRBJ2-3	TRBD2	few	CASSLQLAGGSHTQYF	TGTGCCAGCAGCTTACAACTAGCGGGGGGATCTCATACGCAGTATTTT
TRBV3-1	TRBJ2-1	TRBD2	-	CASSPTSGKDNEQFF	TGTGCCAGCAGCCCGACTAGCGGGAAAGACAATGAGCAGTTCTTC
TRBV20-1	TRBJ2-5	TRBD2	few	CSASRTSGQETQYF	TGCAGTGCCTCCAGGACTAGCGGACAAGAGACCCAGTACTTC
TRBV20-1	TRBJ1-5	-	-	CSAKNTGDLQPQHF	TGCAGTGCTAAAAATACTGGGGACCTACAGCCCCAGCATTTT
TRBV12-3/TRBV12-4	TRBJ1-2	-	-	CASSSGQYYGYTF	TGTGCCAGCAGTTCTGGACAGTACTATGGCTACACCTTC
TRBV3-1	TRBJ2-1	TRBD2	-	CASSPGLAPGEQFF	TGTGCCAGCAGCCCTGGACTAGCGCCGGGGGAGCAGTTCTTC
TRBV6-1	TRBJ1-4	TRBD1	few	CAVLRQGVREKLFF	TGTGCCGTACTCCGACAGGGCGTGCGTGAAAAACTGTTTTTT
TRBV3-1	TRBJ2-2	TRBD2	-	CASSQITGGPGELFF	TGTGCCAGCAGCCAAATCACGGGGGGTCCCGGGGAGCTGTTTTTT
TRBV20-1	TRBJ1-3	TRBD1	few	CSALGQTSGNTIYF	TGCAGTGCCCTGGGACAGACCTCTGGAAACACCATATATTTT
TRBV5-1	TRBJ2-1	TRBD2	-	CASSLGASGASNEQFF	TGCGCCAGCAGCTTGGGGGCTAGCGGGGCCTCGAATGAGCAGTTCTTC
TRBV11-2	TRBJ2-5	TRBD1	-	CASSPTRTGGETQYF	TGTGCCAGCAGCCCAACCCGGACAGGGGGAGAGACCCAGTACTTC
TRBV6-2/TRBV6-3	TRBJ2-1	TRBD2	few	CAISLAGGNEQFF	TGTGCCATTTCACTAGCGGGGGGCAATGAGCAGTTCTTC
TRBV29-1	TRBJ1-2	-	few	CSVLREAYGYTF	TGCAGCGTTCTAAGGGAGGCCTATGGCTACACCTTC
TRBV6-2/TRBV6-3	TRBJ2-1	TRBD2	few	CASSRGGVQDNEQFF	TGTGCCAGCAGCCGTGGGGGGGTTCAGGACAATGAGCAGTTCTTC
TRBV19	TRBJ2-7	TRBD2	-	CASSIGLATYEQYF	TGTGCCAGTAGTATCGGACTAGCCACCTACGAGCAGTACTTC
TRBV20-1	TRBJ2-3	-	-	CSARDQAGTDTQYF	TGCAGTGCTAGAGATCAGGCGGGCACAGATACGCAGTATTTT
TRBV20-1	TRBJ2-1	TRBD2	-	CSAPPKWTSGSYNEQFF	TGCAGTGCTCCCCCCAAGTGGACTAGCGGCAGCTACAATGAGCAGTTCTTC
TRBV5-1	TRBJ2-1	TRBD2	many	CASSRTRAVDEQFF	TGCGCCAGCAGCAGGACTAGGGCGGTCGATGAGCAGTTCTTC
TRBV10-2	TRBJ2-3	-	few	CASSVELHTQYF	TGCGCCAGCAGTGTCGAACTACATACGCAGTATTTT
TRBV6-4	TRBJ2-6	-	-	CASSDSAGPGANVLTF	TGTGCCAGCAGTGACTCCGCAGGGCCTGGGGCCAACGTCCTGACTTTC
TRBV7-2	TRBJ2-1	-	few	CASSPRDQSQFF	TGTGCCAGCAGCCCCCGGGACCAGTCGCAGTTCTTC
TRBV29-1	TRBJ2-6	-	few	CSVLPQLSGANVLTF	TGCAGCGTTCTCCCTCAGTTATCTGGGGCCAACGTCCTGACTTTC
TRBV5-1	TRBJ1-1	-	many	CASSLGGAGNTEAFF	TGCGCCAGCAGCCTCGGGGGGGCGGGGAACACTGAAGCTTTCTTT
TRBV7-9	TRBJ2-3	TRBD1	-	CAIPFLDRGTDTQYF	TGTGCCATACCTTTTTTGGACAGGGGCACAGATACGCAGTATTTT
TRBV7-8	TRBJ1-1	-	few	CASSLESAIMNTEAFF	TGTGCCAGCAGCTTAGAGTCGGCGATAATGAACACTGAAGCTTTCTTT